Presented here are 32 T cell receptor beta chains from one specimen sequenced in a study of Ad26.COV2.S vaccination and SARS-CoV-2 variants. Treatment indicated: approximately 18 received Ad26.COV2.S at low or high dose, single or two shots; 5 received placebo; per-sample allocation not given. Collection of samples fell on day 63 after the first vaccine or placebo injection. The table came from immunoSEQ multiplex PCR; TCRdb's copy has only in-frame clones and leaves some out. Among about 350,000 clones, roughly 90% were seen once, and the ten largest hold roughly 10%. This material consisted of peripheral blood, taken in a trial of Ad26.COV2.S vaccine versus placebo. The source of these receptors is a person between 18 and 65 years old who received the Ad26.COV2.S COVID-19 vaccine or a placebo.

This chain uses TRBV7-2 with TRBJ2-1, with 13 bases aligning to TRBD2. The trim removed 4 bases at V and 7 bases at J, leaving 4 bases unmatched. The germline gives CDR1 SGHTA, CDR2 FQGNSA. This CDR3 is built from 15 residues. The CDR3 here is CASSWGLAGRNEQFF. CDR3 DNA sequence: TGTGCCAGCAGCTGGGGACTAGCGGGAAGGAATGAGCAGTTCTTC.

The chain carries TRBV28 and TRBJ2-5, with 9 bases that match TRBD1. The germline CDR1 and CDR2 sequences are MDHEN and SYDVKM. The J segment lost 4 bases and the V segment lost 5 bases, leaving 5 bases of the junction unmatched. CDR3 length: 14 residues. The chain's CDR3 is CASSMTGGRETQYF. For the CDR3, the DNA is TGTGCCAGCAGTATGACAGGGGGACGAGAGACCCAGTACTTC.

The chain employs TRBV10-3 and TRBJ2-2; no clear D. CDR3 size: 14 residues. V lost 5 bases to trimming and J lost 5 bases, with 12 bases between them. Germline CDR1 and CDR2: ENHRY and SYGVKD. CDR3 loop: CAISPDRNTGELFF. As DNA, the CDR3 is TGTGCCATCAGTCCTGACCGGAATACCGGGGAGCTGTTTTTT.

This clone was recorded once. The chain joins TRBV7-6 to TRBJ2-7; weak D call: TRBD1 (5 bases). The length of the CDR3 is 15 residues. Trimming took off 3 bases at V and 6 bases at J, with 18 bases between the two ends. Germline assignment: CDR1 SGHVS and CDR2 FNYEAQ. The CDR3 reads CASSFVGASGREQYF. Here the CDR3 DNA reads TGTGCCAGCAGCTTCGTAGGGGCATCTGGGCGCGAGCAGTACTTC.

The J gene is TRBJ2-1, the V gene TRBV5-1; 7 nucleotides agree with TRBD1. The V and J ends lost 4 bases and 6 bases, in that order; junction bases with no gene match: 7. Germline CDR1 SGHRS, CDR2 YFSETQ. CDR3 length equals 14 residues. The CDR3 DNA reads as TGCGCCAGCAGCACCGGTCGACAGGGCAATGAGCAGTTCTTC. Amino acid sequence: CASSTGRQGNEQFF.

The chain has TRBV7-9 and TRBJ2-1, with 10 bases identical to TRBD2. Germline CDR1 is SEHNR and CDR2 is FQNEAQ (reference sequence). This CDR3 comprises 16 residues. V lost 5 bases and J lost 8; bases outside the gene matches: 12. CDR3 sequence reads: CASSLRLAGESDEQFF. The CDR3 region has the DNA TGTGCCAGCAGCCTTCGACTAGCGGGCGAATCGGATGAGCAGTTCTTC. Supplemented by reference TRBV7-9 and TRBJ2-1, the full variable domain reads DTGVSQNPRHKITKRGQNVTFRCDPISEHNRLYWYRQTLGQGPEFLTYFQNEAQLEKSRLLSDRFSAERPKGSFSTLEIQRTEQGDSAMYLCASSLRLAGESDEQFFGPGTRLTVL.

The sample holds many counts of this clone. V usage is TRBV3-1 (or the pseudogene TRBV3-2) and J usage is TRBJ1-2, with a possible D match to TRBD1 (5 bases). CDR1 and CDR2 from the germline V gene are LGHDT and YNNKEL (reference sequence). This CDR3 has 14 residues. Trimming left V 0 bases short and J 4 bases short, with 9 bases between. CDR3 nucleotides: TGTGCCAGCAGCCAAGAGACAGACGTCTATGGCTACACCTTC. The encoded protein is CASSQETDVYGYTF.

The genes are TRBV5-5 and TRBJ2-1; D gene uncertain. Trimming removed 1 base from V and 1 base from J, with 0 bases in between. CDR1 SGHKS and CDR2 YYEKEE come from the germline V gene (reference sequence). The length of the CDR3 is 12 residues. DNA of the CDR3: TGTGCCAGCAGCTTGTCCTACAATGAGCAGTTCTTC. It encodes CASSLSYNEQFF.

V and J are TRBV24-1 and TRBJ2-1; 7 nucleotides line up with TRBD2. The J segment lost 8 bases and the V segment lost 9 bases, leaving 15 bases of the junction unmatched. Germline V gene sequence: CDR1 KGHDR, CDR2 SFDVKD. There are 15 residues in the CDR3. CDR3 loop: CATGSNREEGHEQFF. Here the CDR3 DNA reads TGTGCCACCGGTTCTAACCGGGAGGAGGGGCATGAGCAGTTCTTC.

About this clone: This CDR3 is also generated by other DNA sequences in the sample. J is TRBJ2-5 and V is TRBV4-3; D is uncertain. Trimming cost V 0 bases and J 2 bases, with 10 bases left between them. This CDR3 has 15 amino acids. CDR1 and CDR2 from the germline V gene are LGHNA and YSLEER. CDR3 DNA sequence: TGCGCCAGCAGCCAAGATTGGGGTAGGCAAGAGACCCAGTACTTC. Its translation: CASSQDWGRQETQYF.

This clone was observed a few times. The V gene is TRBV2, the J gene TRBJ1-1, with D uncertain. Germline V gene lookup returns CDR1 SNHLY and CDR2 FYNNEI. The CDR3 is made up of 14 amino acids. V gave up 1 base and J gave up 3 bases, with 9 bases separating them. The CDR3 loop reads CASSEGQEYTEAFF. DNA for the CDR3: TGTGCCAGCAGTGAAGGGCAGGAATACACTGAAGCTTTCTTT.

This chain joins TRBV7-2 and TRBJ1-1; unclear D gene. The CDR3 spans 12 residues. V was trimmed by 2 bases and J by 11 bases, leaving 12 bases between them. The germline CDR1 and CDR2 sequences are SGHTA and FQGNSA. CDR3 DNA sequence: TGTGCCAGCAGCTTAACCACTTTTAGTGCTTTCTTT. Its translation: CASSLTTFSAFF.

Written as DNA, the CDR3 is TGTGCCTGTCGCAGGGGTGGGGGGCCCCTCCACTTT. Amino acids: CACRRGGGPLHF. The V gene is TRBV30, the J gene TRBJ1-6; D is possibly TRBD1 (6 bases). Trimming pared 6 bases from V and 13 bases from J, leaving 16 bases between. The CDR3 has 12 residues. Looked up from germline, CDR1 is GTSNPN and CDR2 is SVGIG (reference sequence).

The V and J genes are TRBV2 and TRBJ2-1, with TRBD2 matching over 8 bases. The CDR3 consists of 18 residues. In germline, CDR1 is SNHLY, CDR2 FYNNEI. Unmatched junction bases numbered 14, after V lost 1 base and J lost 6 bases. CDR3 loop: CASSEEASAGRGANEQFF. The CDR3 bases are TGTGCCAGCAGTGAAGAGGCTAGTGCCGGGAGGGGGGCCAATGAGCAGTTCTTC.

The J gene is TRBJ1-2, the V gene TRBV19; D ambiguous. V dropped 6 bases and J dropped 3 bases, with 8 bases sitting between them. CDR1 is LNHDA and CDR2 is SQIVND in the germline V gene (reference sequence). The CDR3 runs 12 residues. CDR3 coding DNA: TGTGCCAGTAGCTCAAACGACTATGGCTACACCTTC. Amino acid sequence: CASSSNDYGYTF.

In its sample, this clone was seen once. V usage is TRBV7-9 and J usage is TRBJ2-7; perhaps TRBD2 as D (6 bases). The V and J ends lost 7 bases and 2 bases respectively, with 6 bases between them. The CDR3 sequence is 11 residues long. Germline V gives CDR1 SEHNR, CDR2 FQNEAQ (reference sequence). The CDR3 reads CASTSAYEQYF. Written as DNA, the CDR3 is TGTGCCAGCACTAGCGCCTACGAGCAGTACTTC.

This clone was seen a single time. The rearrangement links TRBV7-9 to TRBJ1-5, with D perhaps TRBD1 (6 bases). This CDR3 is built from 14 residues. The ends were cut back, 5 bases at V and 5 bases at J, with 13 bases in the middle. Germline lookup yields CDR1 SEHNR and CDR2 FQNEAQ (reference sequence). CDR3 sequence reads: CASSPGTWDQPQHF. The CDR3 DNA sequence: TGTGCCAGCAGCCCCGGGACATGGGATCAGCCCCAGCATTTT.

The chain links TRBV10-3 to TRBJ1-1; D unresolved. V was cut by 10 bases and J by 3 bases, with 15 bases left in between. In germline, CDR1 is ENHRY, CDR2 SYGVKD. This CDR3 has 13 amino acids. The CDR3 bases are TGTGCCAGCCGATCGGGCGGGGACACTGAAGCTTTCTTT. It is translated as CASRSGGDTEAFF.

The V and J genes are TRBV27 and TRBJ2-6; D is tentatively TRBD1 or TRBD2 (5 bases each). Trimming removed 7 bases at V and 4 bases at J, with 17 bases between. CDR1 is MNHEY, CDR2 SMNVEV, per germline (reference sequence). The CDR3 extends over 16 amino acids. CDR3 protein: CASIPEVGDGANVLTF. In DNA, the CDR3 is TGTGCCAGCATCCCAGAGGTAGGGGACGGGGCCAACGTCCTGACTTTC.

The V and J genes are TRBV25-1 and TRBJ2-3; TRBD1 matches at 10 bases. Losses at the gene ends were 7 bases for V and 6 bases for J; bases not matched to a gene: 7. Germline CDR1 MGHDK, CDR2 SYGVNS. This CDR3 region has 14 residues. The DNA of the CDR3 is TGTGCCAGCAAGGGGACAGGGGCCCTGGATACGCAGTATTTT. This codes for CASKGTGALDTQYF.

This clone was seen a single time. This sequence joins TRBV10-1 and TRBJ2-4; D possibly corresponds to TRBD1 (6 bases). The CDR3 has 14 amino acids. V was cut by 5 bases and J by 8 bases, with 16 bases left in between. Germline lookup yields CDR1 WNHNN and CDR2 SYGVQD (reference sequence). CDR3 nucleotides: TGCGCCAGCAGTTCGGGGCTCGAGGGGGACATTCAGTACTTC. Its protein product is CASSSGLEGDIQYF.

V usage is TRBV5-1 and J usage is TRBJ2-5; 7 bases match TRBD2. Per the germline V gene, CDR1 is SGHRS and CDR2 is YFSETQ. The V segment lost 0 bases and the J segment 2 bases; nucleotides outside the gene matches: 10. This CDR3 is 17 amino acids long. The CDR3 loop is CASSLEAGGGTQETQYF. CDR3 in DNA: TGCGCCAGCAGCTTGGAGGCCGGCGGGGGAACACAAGAGACCCAGTACTTC.

V usage is TRBV5-5 and J usage is TRBJ2-1; D is perhaps TRBD2 (6 bases). CDR3 length: 14 amino acids. The V end lost 5 bases, the J end lost 7 bases, and 16 bases lay between the germline ends. CDR1 and CDR2 (germline): SGHKS, YYEKEE (reference sequence). The CDR3 sequence: CASSRGDSGNEQFF. For the CDR3, the DNA is TGTGCCAGCAGTCGCGGGGACTCGGGGAATGAGCAGTTCTTC.

The CDR3 loop is CASSLERRGVGELFF. As DNA, the CDR3 is TGTGCCAGCAGCTTAGAACGCAGGGGGGTCGGGGAGCTGTTTTTT. J is TRBJ2-2 and V is TRBV7-6, with D maybe TRBD1 (7 bases). Looked up from germline, CDR1 is SGHVS and CDR2 is FNYEAQ. Trimming shortened V by 1 base and J by 7 bases, and 13 bases separated the two germline ends. This CDR3 is 15 amino acids long.

The J gene is TRBJ2-5, the V gene TRBV12-3 or TRBV12-4, with a possible D match to TRBD2 (7 bases). The V end lost 6 bases, the J end lost 5 bases, and 13 bases lay between the germline ends. The CDR3 has 13 amino acids. The CDR3: CASSRGAGETQYF. The CDR3 nucleotides read TGTGCCAGCAGCCGGGGGGCCGGGGAGACCCAGTACTTC.

The chain employs TRBV7-9 and TRBJ1-2, with a tentative D call TRBD1 (5 bases). V shed 5 bases and J shed 2 bases, with 12 bases lying between them. CDR1 SEHNR and CDR2 FQNEAQ come from the germline V gene (reference sequence). The CDR3 length is 14 residues. CDR3 sequence: CASSPGDWNYGYTF. The CDR3 nucleotides read TGTGCCAGCAGCCCCGGGGACTGGAACTATGGCTACACCTTC.

The rearrangement uses TRBV6-2 or TRBV6-3 and TRBJ1-1; 7 bases fit TRBD1. CDR1 and CDR2 (germline): MNHEY, SVGEGT. There are 16 residues in the CDR3. The ends lost 2 bases at V and 1 base at J; junction bases unmatched: 7. The CDR3 nucleotides are TGTGCCAGCAGTTACCCAGAGGGACAGAAGAACACTGAAGCTTTCTTT. Translated, it gives CASSYPEGQKNTEAFF.

The chain couples TRBV5-4 to TRBJ1-4; D is perhaps TRBD1 (5 bases). Trimming shortened V by 4 bases and J by 5 bases, and 12 bases separated the two germline ends. This CDR3 is 14 amino acids long. Germline lookup yields CDR1 SGHNT and CDR2 YYREEE (reference sequence). The CDR3 spells CASSANGGNEKLFF. The CDR3 bases are TGTGCCAGCAGCGCGAATGGGGGGAATGAAAAACTGTTTTTT.

V gene TRBV30 combines with J gene TRBJ1-6; D is unresolved. The CDR3 length is 14 residues. Between the trimmed V and J ends, which lost 2 bases and 4 bases, there was a span of 9 bases. Germline V lookup: CDR1 GTSNPN, CDR2 SVGIG (reference sequence). The CDR3 loop reads CAWSTDLYNSPLHF. The CDR3, as DNA: TGTGCCTGGAGTACAGATTTATATAATTCACCCCTCCACTTT. Looking up the rest from reference TRBV30 and TRBJ1-6 gives the full variable domain: SQTIHQWPATLVQPVGSPLSLECTVEGTSNPNLYWYRQAAGRGLQLLFYSVGIGQISSEVPQNLSASRPQDRQFILSSKKLLLSDSGFYLCAWSTDLYNSPLHFGNGTRLTVT.

The J gene is TRBJ1-4, the V gene TRBV5-1; D perhaps matches TRBD1 (6 bases). CDR1 and CDR2 (germline): SGHRS, YFSETQ. The CDR3 covers 15 residues. The ends were cut back, 4 bases at V and 3 bases at J, with 13 bases in the middle. CDR3: CASSLGGQPNEKLFF. The DNA of the CDR3 is TGCGCCAGCAGCCTCGGGGGACAACCTAATGAAAAACTGTTTTTT. Full variable domain (outside the CDR3, taken from reference TRBV5-1 and TRBJ1-4): KAGVTQTPRYLIKTRGQQVTLSCSPISGHRSVSWYQQTPGQGLQFLFEYFSETQRNKGNFPGRFSGRQFSNSRSEMNVSTLELGDSALYLCASSLGGQPNEKLFFGSGTQLSVL.

The chain joins TRBV19 to TRBJ2-5; possibly TRBD1 or TRBD2 for D (6 bases each). Germline CDR1 LNHDA, CDR2 SQIVND (reference sequence). The ends were cut back, 4 bases at V and 1 base at J, with 16 bases in the middle. This CDR3 has 16 amino acids. CDR3 sequence reads: CASSNQRSGAQETQYF. DNA of the CDR3: TGTGCCAGTAGTAATCAGCGTTCGGGGGCCCAAGAGACCCAGTACTTC.

The V call is TRBV27, the J call TRBJ2-1; tentatively, D is TRBD1 (6 bases). CDR1 and CDR2 (germline): MNHEY, SMNVEV (reference sequence). The CDR3 is 14 residues long. Trimming left V 6 bases short and J 9 bases short, with 18 bases between. The DNA of the CDR3 is TGTGCCAGCAGCCGCGACAGGATCGTAGGTGAGCAGTTCTTC. It specifies CASSRDRIVGEQFF.